This passage covers 26 T cell receptor beta chains from one sample sequenced in a study of blood T cells in healthy people across ages. Sample-barcoded 5' priming and a J-beta primer mix drove a second PCR of 7 to 11 cycles. TCRdb itself ran the 5' RACE reads through MiXCR, one entry per CDR3 protein. This sample has 900,000 to 950,000 distinct CDR3 sequences, with about 28% found just once. These records were also assigned to another study, of T cells of mothers and their children.

Sequencing input: blood. These receptors originate from a woman aged 35 to 49 in good health.

This chain links TRBV20-1 with TRBJ1-1; D might be TRBD1 (6 bases). The CDR3 runs to 13 residues. The germline V gene has CDR1 DFQATT and CDR2 SNEGSKA (reference sequence). The germline V and J ends were trimmed by 4 bases and 4 bases, with 13 bases remaining between them. CDR3 amino acids: CSANRERSTEAFF. CDR3 sequence (DNA): TGCAGTGCTAACAGGGAAAGGAGCACTGAAGCTTTCTTT.

This clonotype was detected many times. The CDR3 coding sequence is TGTGCCAGCAGCGCGGGGGGGCAAGCCTACGAGCAGTACTTC. Protein product: CASSAGGQAYEQYF. The J gene is TRBJ2-7, the V gene TRBV7-6; 9 nucleotides line up with TRBD2. Trimming cost V 5 bases and J 2 bases; bases outside gene matches: 4. Germline CDR1 is SGHVS and CDR2 is FNYEAQ. This CDR3 spans 14 amino acids.

This clonotype was picked up many times. The rearrangement joins TRBV7-8 to TRBJ1-2, with D tentatively TRBD1 (5 bases). Germline CDR1 is SGHVS and CDR2 is FQNEAQ. The CDR3 is 13 amino acids. Trimming took off 5 bases at V and 4 bases at J, with 11 bases between the two ends. CDR3 sequence reads: CASSTLGVYGYTF. DNA of the CDR3: TGTGCCAGCAGCACACTAGGGGTCTATGGCTACACCTTC. The entire variable domain, with the rest obtained from reference TRBV7-8 and TRBJ1-2, is as follows: GAGVSQSPRYKVAKRGQDVALRCDPISGHVSLFWYQQALGQGPEFLTYFQNEAQLDKSGLPSDRFFAERPEGSVSTLKIQRTQQEDSAVYLCASSTLGVYGYTFGSGTRLTVV.

This clonotype has ten or more counts. The J gene is TRBJ2-3, the V gene TRBV4-3, with D unresolved. V dropped 0 bases and J dropped 0 bases, with 10 bases sitting between them. The CDR3 extends over 16 amino acids. From germline, CDR1 is LGHNA and CDR2 YSLEER. In DNA, the CDR3 is TGCGCCAGCAGCCAAGATCTTTGGCAGAGCACAGATACGCAGTATTTT. As protein: CASSQDLWQSTDTQYF.

The chain joins TRBV10-3 to TRBJ1-1; D gene uncertain. The CDR3 contains 14 residues. V lost 6 bases to trimming and J lost 3 bases, with 14 bases between them. Germline V lookup: CDR1 ENHRY, CDR2 SYGVKD. CDR3: CAISRLGRDTEAFF. Written as DNA, the CDR3 is TGTGCCATCAGCCGCCTGGGTAGGGACACTGAAGCTTTCTTT.

The rearrangement uses TRBV4-3 and TRBJ1-1, with D hard to call. CDR3 length: 15 residues. CDR1 is LGHNA, CDR2 YSLEER, per germline. V lost 0 bases to trimming and J lost 0 bases, with 8 bases between them. The CDR3 DNA reads TGCGCCAGCAGCCAAGAGAGAGGGATGAACACTGAAGCTTTCTTT. Translation: CASSQERGMNTEAFF.

This clonotype was detected once. Here the CDR3 reads CASSSTGTVNTGELFF. The DNA of the CDR3 is TGCGCCAGCAGCTCGACCGGGACAGTGAACACCGGGGAGCTGTTTTTT. This chain links TRBV5-1 with TRBJ2-2; the match to TRBD1 covers 7 bases. Unmatched junction bases numbered 6, after V lost 3 bases and J lost 1 base. The CDR3 is 16 amino acids. Germline V gene data show CDR1 as SGHRS and CDR2 as YFSETQ.

This clonotype was detected many times. The chain links TRBV5-1 to TRBJ2-7; a weak D match, TRBD1 (6 bases). With 0 bases removed from V and 10 bases from J, the gap between germline ends came to 14 bases. The CDR3 extends over 13 amino acids. Germline V gene sequence: CDR1 SGHRS, CDR2 YFSETQ. In nucleotides, the CDR3 is TGCGCCAGCAGCTTGGACGCCGGACAGCCTCAGTACTTC. Encoded protein: CASSLDAGQPQYF.

A word on this clonotype: A much larger clonotype is one base distant, so this may be a read error. The V call is TRBV20-1, the J call TRBJ2-3, with 14 positions matching TRBD2. The CDR3 has 18 residues. Germline CDR1 reads DFQATT; CDR2 reads SNEGSKA (reference sequence). The CDR3 protein is CGARGLGTSGGSTDTQYF. The DNA for the CDR3 is TGCGGTGCTAGAGGGCTGGGGACTAGCGGGGGCAGCACAGATACGCAGTATTTT.

In regard to this clonotype: A single base separates this from a much larger clone, so it may be a read error. The chain uses TRBV7-2 and TRBJ2-5; D assignment may be TRBD1 or TRBD2 (5 bases each). The CDR3 consists of 13 residues. The germline V gene has CDR1 SGHTA and CDR2 FQGNSA. The V gene lost 3 bases and the J gene lost 13 bases, with 18 bases spanning the gap. CDR3 protein: CASSFGGTVERYF. The CDR3 DNA reads TGTGCCAGCAGCTTTGGGGGAACGGTCGAGCGGTACTTC.

Here the CDR3 reads CASSSNRPGYEQFF. CDR3 in DNA: TGTGCCAGCAGCTCTAATCGTCCAGGGTATGAGCAGTTCTTC. V usage is TRBV7-2 and J usage is TRBJ2-1, with D perhaps matching TRBD1 (5 bases). CDR3 length: 14 residues. Germline CDR1 and CDR2: SGHTA and FQGNSA. Trimming removed 4 bases at V and 8 bases at J, with 15 bases between.

This clonotype was detected a few times. The CDR3 spells CASSLVTTPYNEQFF. DNA for the CDR3: TGTGCCAGCAGCTTAGTGACTACCCCCTACAATGAGCAGTTCTTC. V usage is TRBV7-2 and J usage is TRBJ2-1; TRBD2 is a possible D gene (5 bases). CDR1 is SGHTA and CDR2 is FQGNSA in the germline V gene. The CDR3 has 15 amino acids. V lost 1 base to trimming and J lost 2 bases, with 9 bases between them.

The gene calls are TRBV12-3 or TRBV12-4 and TRBJ1-2, with TRBD1 matching over 7 bases. The V gene end was trimmed by 3 bases and the J gene end by 2 bases; junction bases not matched to a gene: 6. The CDR3 is made up of 15 amino acids. DNA of the CDR3: TGTGCCAGCAGTTTGGGGACAGTCCGAAACTATGGCTACACCTTC. Its protein product is CASSLGTVRNYGYTF.

This clonotype was picked up a small number of times. This chain's CDR3 is CASSSIGQEYNEQFF. CDR3 sequence (DNA): TGCGCCAGCAGCTCCATTGGACAGGAGTACAATGAGCAGTTCTTC. The chain joins TRBV5-1 to TRBJ2-1, with TRBD1 identical over 7 bases. This CDR3 spans 15 amino acids. Trimming cost V 3 bases and J 4 bases; bases outside gene matches: 7. CDR1 is SGHRS and CDR2 is YFSETQ in the germline V gene.

The rearrangement uses TRBV12-3 or TRBV12-4 and TRBJ1-2; D is unclear. The CDR3 runs to 13 residues. Trimming took 4 bases from V and 5 from J, leaving 11 bases between them. CDR3 DNA sequence: TGTGCCAGCAGTTCTTCCCTGAAATATGGCTACACCTTC. It codes for CASSSSLKYGYTF.

This clonotype has just a few counts. V gene TRBV5-1 combines with J gene TRBJ2-3; D may be TRBD1 (6 bases). The length of the CDR3 is 15 residues. The V end lost 4 bases, the J end lost 2 bases, and 14 bases lay between the germline ends. CDR1 SGHRS and CDR2 YFSETQ come from the germline V gene. The CDR3 is CASSPGTLHTDTQYF. The CDR3 bases are TGCGCCAGCAGCCCCGGGACACTTCACACAGATACGCAGTATTTT.

To note about this clonotype: A read error is possible here, since a much larger clone lies one base away. This rearrangement joins TRBV29-1 to TRBJ1-2; no clear D gene. V lost 0 bases, J lost 4 bases, and 6 bases lay in between. The CDR3 has 12 residues. The germline V gene encodes CDR1 SQVTM and CDR2 ANQGSEA. The CDR3 DNA is TGCAGCGTTGAAGAAGGTTGCTATGGCTACACCTTC. The encoded protein is CSVEEGCYGYTF.

This CDR3 is CASSPPSVTSGGRTDTQYF. The CDR3 coding sequence is TGTGCCAGCTCACCACCGTCCGTGACTAGCGGGGGGAGGACAGATACGCAGTATTTT. The genes are TRBV18 and TRBJ2-3; 13 bases are shared with TRBD2. Looked up from germline, CDR1 is KGHSH and CDR2 is LQKENI. The junction had 9 bases not matched to a gene; V was cut back by 0 bases and J by 3 bases. The CDR3 runs to 19 residues.

The chain recombines TRBV14 with TRBJ1-2; a weak D match, TRBD1 (6 bases). This CDR3 contains 13 residues. Trimming cost V 0 bases and J 9 bases, with 11 bases left between them. Germline V gene data show CDR1 as SGHDN and CDR2 as FVKESK. CDR3 protein: CASSQDWDISYTF. CDR3 sequence (DNA): TGTGCCAGCAGCCAAGATTGGGACATCAGCTACACCTTC.

With regard to this clonotype: Its ends do not fully match the called genes, so a read error is possible. The chain joins TRBV12-3 or TRBV12-4 to TRBJ2-1, with D possibly matching TRBD2 (6 bases). This CDR3 has 15 residues. The CDR3 DNA is TGTGCCGGCAGTTTTCGGGGGAGCTCCTACAATGAGCAGTTCTTC. It is translated as CAGSFRGSSYNEQFF.

This clonotype was seen a handful of times. V gene TRBV14 combines with J gene TRBJ1-2; TRBD1 matches at 9 bases. Trimming took 3 bases from V and 4 from J; bases not matched to a gene: 3. The CDR3 runs to 14 residues. The germline gives CDR1 SGHDN, CDR2 FVKESK. CDR3 sequence reads: CASSHLTGGYGYTF. The CDR3 coding sequence is TGTGCCAGCAGCCATCTGACAGGGGGCTATGGCTACACCTTC. Full variable domain (remainder filled in from reference TRBV14 and TRBJ1-2): EAGVTQFPSHSVIEKGQTVTLRCDPISGHDNLYWYRRVMGKEIKFLLHFVKESKQDESGMPNNRFLAERTGGTYSTLKVQPAELEDSGVYFCASSHLTGGYGYTFGSGTRLTVV.

V gene TRBV29-1 combines with J gene TRBJ2-1; 8 bases fit TRBD1. The CDR3 is 14 amino acids. J was trimmed by 4 bases and V by 2 bases; bases with no gene match: 4. Germline CDR1 SQVTM, CDR2 ANQGSEA. The CDR3: CSVEIQGGYNEQFF. For the CDR3, the DNA is TGCAGCGTTGAAATACAGGGGGGTTACAATGAGCAGTTCTTC.

This clonotype showed up many times. J is TRBJ2-1 and V is TRBV15, with a tentative D call TRBD1 (5 bases). Germline V gene data show CDR1 as LNHNV and CDR2 as YYDKDF (reference sequence). Trimming shortened V by 4 bases and J by 0 bases, and 16 bases separated the two germline ends. This CDR3 region has 17 residues. DNA for the CDR3: TGTGCCACCAGCATAAGAACCAGGGTGAGCTCCTACAATGAGCAGTTCTTC. It specifies CATSIRTRVSSYNEQFF.

This chain connects TRBV5-1 to TRBJ2-1, with TRBD2 matching over 7 bases. Trimming cost V 4 bases and J 12 bases; bases outside gene matches: 16. Germline V gives CDR1 SGHRS, CDR2 YFSETQ. The CDR3 is 15 residues long. CDR3 in amino acids: CASSNRLARPERQFF. CDR3 coding DNA: TGCGCCAGCAGCAACCGACTAGCCCGTCCCGAACGGCAGTTCTTC.

In its sample, this clonotype was seen many times. V is TRBV12-3 or TRBV12-4 and J is TRBJ1-2; D is unresolved. The CDR3 extends over 12 amino acids. Between the trimmed V and J ends, which lost 1 base and 8 bases, there was a span of 8 bases. The CDR3 reads CASSLGRSGYTF. In nucleotides, the CDR3 is TGTGCCAGCAGTTTAGGCCGTAGCGGCTACACCTTC.

In its sample, this clonotype was seen a few times. The CDR3 here is CASSPTGDAYEQYF. DNA of the CDR3: TGTGCCAGCTCACCCACGGGGGATGCCTACGAGCAGTACTTC. The chain is built from TRBV18 and TRBJ2-7; possible D gene TRBD2, 6 bases. The V gene's germline CDR1 is KGHSH and CDR2 LQKENI. The V end lost 3 bases, the J end lost 2 bases, and 11 bases lay between the germline ends. The CDR3 is 14 residues long.